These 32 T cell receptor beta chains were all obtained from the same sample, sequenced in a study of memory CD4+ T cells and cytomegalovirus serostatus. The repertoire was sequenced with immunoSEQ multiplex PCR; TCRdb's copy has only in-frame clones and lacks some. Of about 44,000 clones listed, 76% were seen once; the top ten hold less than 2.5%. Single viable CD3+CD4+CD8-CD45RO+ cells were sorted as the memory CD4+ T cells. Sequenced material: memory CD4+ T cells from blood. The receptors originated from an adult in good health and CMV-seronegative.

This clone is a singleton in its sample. The CDR3 bases are TGCGCCAGCAGCTTTTCTCGGGACATCTATGGCTACACCTTC. Translated, it gives CASSFSRDIYGYTF. The V and J genes are TRBV5-1 and TRBJ1-2; weak D call: TRBD1 (6 bases). Trimming shortened V by 2 bases and J by 4 bases, and 12 bases separated the two germline ends. Germline V lookup: CDR1 SGHRS, CDR2 YFSETQ. The CDR3 is 14 amino acids. Based on the CDR3 plus reference TRBV5-1 and TRBJ1-2, the full variable domain is KAGVTQTPRYLIKTRGQQVTLSCSPISGHRSVSWYQQTPGQGLQFLFEYFSETQRNKGNFPGRFSGRQFSNSRSEMNVSTLELGDSALYLCASSFSRDIYGYTFGSGTRLTVV.

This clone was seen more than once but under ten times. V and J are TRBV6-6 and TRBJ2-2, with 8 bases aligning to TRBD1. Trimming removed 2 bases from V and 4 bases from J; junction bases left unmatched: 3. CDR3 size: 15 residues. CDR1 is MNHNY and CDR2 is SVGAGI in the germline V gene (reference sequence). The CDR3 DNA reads TGTGCCAGCAGTTACCCAGGGGGCGGCACCGGGGAGCTGTTTTTT. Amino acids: CASSYPGGGTGELFF.

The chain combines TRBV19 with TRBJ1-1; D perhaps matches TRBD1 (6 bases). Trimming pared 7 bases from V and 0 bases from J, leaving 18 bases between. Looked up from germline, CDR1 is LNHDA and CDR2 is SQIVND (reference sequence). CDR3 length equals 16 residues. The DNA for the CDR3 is TGTGCCAGTAAGAAGGACAGCCACTCAATGAACACTGAAGCTTTCTTT. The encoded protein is CASKKDSHSMNTEAFF.

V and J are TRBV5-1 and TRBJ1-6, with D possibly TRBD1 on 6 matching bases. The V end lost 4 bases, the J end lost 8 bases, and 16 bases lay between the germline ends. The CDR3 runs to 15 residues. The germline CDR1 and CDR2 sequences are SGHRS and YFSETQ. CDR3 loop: CASSPRDPGDSPLHF. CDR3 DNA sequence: TGCGCCAGCAGCCCCCGGGACCCAGGGGATTCACCCCTCCACTTT.

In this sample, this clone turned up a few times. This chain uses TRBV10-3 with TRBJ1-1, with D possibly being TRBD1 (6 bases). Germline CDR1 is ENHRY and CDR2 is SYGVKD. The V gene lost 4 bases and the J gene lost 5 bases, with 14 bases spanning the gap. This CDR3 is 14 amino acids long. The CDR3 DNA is TGTGCCATCAGTGGCAGGGGAGTGGGGACTGAAGCTTTCTTT. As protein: CAISGRGVGTEAFF.

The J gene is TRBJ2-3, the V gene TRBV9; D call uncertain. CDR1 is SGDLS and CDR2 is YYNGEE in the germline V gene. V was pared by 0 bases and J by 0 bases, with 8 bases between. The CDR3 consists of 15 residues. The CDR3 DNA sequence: TGTGCCAGCAGCGTAGCGAGCATAAGCACAGATACGCAGTATTTT. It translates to CASSVASISTDTQYF.

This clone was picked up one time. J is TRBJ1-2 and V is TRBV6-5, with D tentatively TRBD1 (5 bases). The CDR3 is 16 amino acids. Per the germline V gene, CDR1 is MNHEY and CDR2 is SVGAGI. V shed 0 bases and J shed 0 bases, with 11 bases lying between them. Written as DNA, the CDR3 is TGTGCCAGCAGTTACTCGATCGGGACCGCTAACTATGGCTACACCTTC. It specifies CASSYSIGTANYGYTF.

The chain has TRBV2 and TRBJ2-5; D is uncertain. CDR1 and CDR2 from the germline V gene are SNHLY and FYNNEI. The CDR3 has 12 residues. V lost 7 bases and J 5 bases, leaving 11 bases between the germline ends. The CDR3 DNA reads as TGTGCCAGCAAAATTGGGGTCGAGACCCAGTACTTC. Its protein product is CASKIGVETQYF.

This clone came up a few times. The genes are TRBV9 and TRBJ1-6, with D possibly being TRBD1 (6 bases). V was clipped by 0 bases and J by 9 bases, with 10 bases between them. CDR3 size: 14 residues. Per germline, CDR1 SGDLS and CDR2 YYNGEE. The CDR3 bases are TGTGCCAGCAGCGTAGAGGGGGGGATTTCACCCCTCCACTTT. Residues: CASSVEGGISPLHF.

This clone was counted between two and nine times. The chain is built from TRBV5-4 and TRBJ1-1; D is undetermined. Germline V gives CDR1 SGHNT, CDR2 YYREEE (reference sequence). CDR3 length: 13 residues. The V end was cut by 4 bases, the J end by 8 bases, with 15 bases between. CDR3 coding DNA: TGTGCCAGCAGCCAGGCAACGGGCGGGGAAGCTTTCTTT. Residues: CASSQATGGEAFF.

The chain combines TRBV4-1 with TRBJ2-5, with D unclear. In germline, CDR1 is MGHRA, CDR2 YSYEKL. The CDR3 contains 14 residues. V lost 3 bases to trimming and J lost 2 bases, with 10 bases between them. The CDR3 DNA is TGCGCCAGCAGCCACGACATAGTTCAAGAGACCCAGTACTTC. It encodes CASSHDIVQETQYF.

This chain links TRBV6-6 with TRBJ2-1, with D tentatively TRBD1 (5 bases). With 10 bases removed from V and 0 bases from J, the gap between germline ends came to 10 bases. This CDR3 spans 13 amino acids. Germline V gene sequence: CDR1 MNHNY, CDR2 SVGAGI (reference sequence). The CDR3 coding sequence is TGTGCCATCAGAGACAGCTCCTACAATGAGCAGTTCTTC. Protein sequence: CAIRDSSYNEQFF.

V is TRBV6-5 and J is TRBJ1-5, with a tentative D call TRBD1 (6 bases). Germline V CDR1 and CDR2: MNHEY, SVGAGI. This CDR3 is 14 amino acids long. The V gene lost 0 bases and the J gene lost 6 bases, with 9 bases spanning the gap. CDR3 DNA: TGTGCCAGCAGTTACTCAGGGGGGGCTCAGCCCCAGCATTTT. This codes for CASSYSGGAQPQHF.

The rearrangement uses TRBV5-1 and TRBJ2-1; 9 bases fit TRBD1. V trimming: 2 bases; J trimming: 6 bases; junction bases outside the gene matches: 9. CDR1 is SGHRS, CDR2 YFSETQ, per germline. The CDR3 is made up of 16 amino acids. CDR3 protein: CASSLGQGRIRNEQFF. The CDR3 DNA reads TGCGCCAGCAGCTTAGGACAGGGGAGGATACGCAATGAGCAGTTCTTC.

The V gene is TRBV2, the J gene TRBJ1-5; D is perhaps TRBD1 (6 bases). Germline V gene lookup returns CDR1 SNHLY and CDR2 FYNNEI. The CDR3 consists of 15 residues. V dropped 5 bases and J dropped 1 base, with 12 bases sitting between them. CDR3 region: CASSSQGLSNQPQHF. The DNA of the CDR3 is TGTGCCAGCAGTTCACAGGGATTGAGCAATCAGCCCCAGCATTTT.

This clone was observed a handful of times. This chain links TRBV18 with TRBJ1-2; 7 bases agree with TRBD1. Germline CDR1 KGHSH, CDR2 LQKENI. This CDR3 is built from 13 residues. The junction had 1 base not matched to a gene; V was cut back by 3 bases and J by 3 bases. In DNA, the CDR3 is TGTGCCAGCTCACCCACAGGGGACTATGGCTACACCTTC. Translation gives CASSPTGDYGYTF.

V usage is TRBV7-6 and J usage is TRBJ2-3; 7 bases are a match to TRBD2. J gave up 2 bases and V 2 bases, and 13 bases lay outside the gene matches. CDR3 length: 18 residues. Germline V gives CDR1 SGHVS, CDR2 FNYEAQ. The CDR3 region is CASSLQFATSSFTDTQYF. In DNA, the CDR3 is TGTGCCAGCAGCTTACAGTTTGCGACTAGCAGTTTCACAGATACGCAGTATTTT.

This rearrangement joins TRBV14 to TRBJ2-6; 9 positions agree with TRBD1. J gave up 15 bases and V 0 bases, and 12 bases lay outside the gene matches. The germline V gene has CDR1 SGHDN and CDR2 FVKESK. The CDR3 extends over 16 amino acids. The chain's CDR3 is CASSQDLGTGWTDLTF. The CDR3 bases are TGTGCCAGCAGCCAAGACCTGGGGACAGGGTGGACGGACCTGACTTTC. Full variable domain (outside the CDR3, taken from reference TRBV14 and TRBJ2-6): EAGVTQFPSHSVIEKGQTVTLRCDPISGHDNLYWYRRVMGKEIKFLLHFVKESKQDESGMPNNRFLAERTGGTYSTLKVQPAELEDSGVYFCASSQDLGTGWTDLTFGAGSRLTVL.

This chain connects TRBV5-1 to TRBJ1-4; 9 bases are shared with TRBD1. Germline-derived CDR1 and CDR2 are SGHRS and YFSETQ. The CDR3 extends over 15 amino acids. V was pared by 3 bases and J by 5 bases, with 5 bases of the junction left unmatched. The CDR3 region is CASSSRTGANEKLFF. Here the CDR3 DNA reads TGCGCCAGCAGCTCCCGGACAGGGGCAAATGAAAAACTGTTTTTT.

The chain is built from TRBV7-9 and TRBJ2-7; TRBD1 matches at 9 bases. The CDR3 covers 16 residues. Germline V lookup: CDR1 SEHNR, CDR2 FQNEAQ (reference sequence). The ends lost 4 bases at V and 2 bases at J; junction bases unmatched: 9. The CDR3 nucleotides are TGTGCCAGCAGCTCACCCCCGAACAGGGGGCCCTACGAGCAGTACTTC. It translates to CASSSPPNRGPYEQYF.

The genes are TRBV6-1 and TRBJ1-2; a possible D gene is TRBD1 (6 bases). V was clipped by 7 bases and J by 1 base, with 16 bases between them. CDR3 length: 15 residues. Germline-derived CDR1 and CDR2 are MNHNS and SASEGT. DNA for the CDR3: TGTGCCAGCATCTCCCCCCCCAGGGGTAACTATGGCTACACCTTC. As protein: CASISPPRGNYGYTF.

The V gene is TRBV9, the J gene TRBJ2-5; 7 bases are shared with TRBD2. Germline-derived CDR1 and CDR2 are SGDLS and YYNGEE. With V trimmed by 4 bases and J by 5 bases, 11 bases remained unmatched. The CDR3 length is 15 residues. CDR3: CASSTSSSGLETQYF. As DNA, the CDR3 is TGTGCCAGCAGCACAAGTAGTAGCGGGCTGGAGACCCAGTACTTC.

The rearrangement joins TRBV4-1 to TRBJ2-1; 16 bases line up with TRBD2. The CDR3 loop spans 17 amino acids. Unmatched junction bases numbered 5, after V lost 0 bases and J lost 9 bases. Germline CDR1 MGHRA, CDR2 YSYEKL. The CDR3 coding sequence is TGCGCCAGCAGCCAAGAAGGGACTAGCGGGGGGGCTGGTGAGCAGTTCTTC. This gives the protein CASSQEGTSGGAGEQFF.

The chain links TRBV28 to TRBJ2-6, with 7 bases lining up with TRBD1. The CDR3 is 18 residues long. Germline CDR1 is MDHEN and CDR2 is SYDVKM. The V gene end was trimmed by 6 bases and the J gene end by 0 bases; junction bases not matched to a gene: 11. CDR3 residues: CASRGLKGAPSGANVLTF. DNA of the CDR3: TGTGCCAGCAGAGGGCTTAAGGGGGCCCCCTCTGGGGCCAACGTCCTGACTTTC.

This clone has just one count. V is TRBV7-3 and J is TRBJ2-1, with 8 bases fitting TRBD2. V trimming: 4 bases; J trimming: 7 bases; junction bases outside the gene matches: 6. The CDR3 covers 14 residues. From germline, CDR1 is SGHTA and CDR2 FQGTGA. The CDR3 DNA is TGTGCCAGCAGCTCGTCGGGGGGGCAGAATGAGCAGTTCTTC. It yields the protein CASSSSGGQNEQFF.

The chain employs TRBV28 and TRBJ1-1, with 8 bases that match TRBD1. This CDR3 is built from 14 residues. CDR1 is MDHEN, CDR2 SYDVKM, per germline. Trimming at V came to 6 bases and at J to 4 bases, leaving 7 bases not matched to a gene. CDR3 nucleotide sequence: TGTGCCAGCAGCCCGGGACAGGTGATCACTGAAGCTTTCTTT. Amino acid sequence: CASSPGQVITEAFF.

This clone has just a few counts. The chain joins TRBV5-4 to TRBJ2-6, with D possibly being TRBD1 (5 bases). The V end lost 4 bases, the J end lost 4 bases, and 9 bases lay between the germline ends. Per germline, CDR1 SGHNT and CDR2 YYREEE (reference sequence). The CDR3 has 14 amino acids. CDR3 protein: CASSRPGGANVLTF. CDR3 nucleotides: TGTGCCAGCAGCCGCCCAGGGGGGGCCAACGTCCTGACTTTC.

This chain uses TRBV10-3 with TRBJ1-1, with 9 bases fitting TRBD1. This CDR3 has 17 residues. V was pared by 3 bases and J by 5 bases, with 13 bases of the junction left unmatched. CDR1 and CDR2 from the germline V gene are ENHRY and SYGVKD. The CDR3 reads CAISEIDVGQGRTEAFF. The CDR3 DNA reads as TGTGCCATCAGTGAAATCGATGTTGGACAGGGGAGGACTGAAGCTTTCTTT.

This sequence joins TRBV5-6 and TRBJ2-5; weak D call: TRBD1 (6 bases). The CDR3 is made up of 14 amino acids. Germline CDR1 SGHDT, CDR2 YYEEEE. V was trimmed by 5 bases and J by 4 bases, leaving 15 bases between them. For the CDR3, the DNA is TGTGCCAGCAGGATACAGGGCCGTCGAGAGACCCAGTACTTC. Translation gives CASRIQGRRETQYF.

The CDR3 protein is CASRAGKNIQYF. CDR3 DNA sequence: TGTGCCAGCAGGGCGGGCAAAAACATTCAGTACTTC. This rearrangement joins TRBV28 to TRBJ2-4; weak D call: TRBD2 (5 bases). Trimming shortened V by 6 bases and J by 3 bases, and 6 bases separated the two germline ends. The length of the CDR3 is 12 residues. Per the germline V gene, CDR1 is MDHEN and CDR2 is SYDVKM.

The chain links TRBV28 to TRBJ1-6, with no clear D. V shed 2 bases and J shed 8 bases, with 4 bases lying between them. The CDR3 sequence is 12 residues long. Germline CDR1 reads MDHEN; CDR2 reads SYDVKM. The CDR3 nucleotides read TGTGCCAGCAGTTTACTGTATTCACCCCTCCACTTT. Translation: CASSLLYSPLHF.

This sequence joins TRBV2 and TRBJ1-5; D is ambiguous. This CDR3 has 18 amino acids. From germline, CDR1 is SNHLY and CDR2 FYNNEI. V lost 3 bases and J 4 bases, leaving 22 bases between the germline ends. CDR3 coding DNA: TGTGCCAGCAGTGAGGGTAGGGTGGGGTCAATGGGGAATCAGCCCCAGCATTTT. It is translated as CASSEGRVGSMGNQPQHF.